This T cell receptor (beta chain) was identified during a study of blood T cell repertoires in COVID-19. The wider study: Sources were T cells, B-cell-depleted T cells, or PBMCs; the material itself was cDNA or gDNA.

Trimming took 6 bases from V and 7 from J, leaving 21 bases between them. The germline V gene has CDR1 LNHNV and CDR2 YYDKDF (reference sequence). The CDR3 extends over 15 amino acids. Authors' data handling: Amplification of reference gene primers provided the estimated nucleated cell counts. Profiling relied on immunoSEQ multiplex PCR, and the TCRdb table lists in-frame clones only, not all of them. V and J calls plus clone size are reproduced from that table; the DNA served to infer D and trimming. Of more than 200,000 clones detected, less than 90% appear once; the ten largest clones hold around 4.2%. This clone was seen a single time.

The chain carries TRBV15 and TRBJ1-2; D might be TRBD1 (6 bases). The sequenced sample was peripheral blood. This receptor was identified in a man aged 55 to 70 with acute or convalescent COVID-19. CDR3 amino acids: CATRNFRAGAVGYTF. The DNA of the CDR3 is TGTGCCACCAGAAATTTCCGTGCGGGGGCGGTTGGCTACACCTTC.